Listed below are T cell receptor beta chains from one sample, sequenced in a study of shared T cell receptors in the human thymus. Sequencing used immunoSEQ multiplex PCR; TCRdb keeps in-frame clones, though not all of them. Of under 450,000 clones in the sample, roughly 94% were seen once. Sequencing was performed on thymocytes. Every receptor here comes from a human donor. Each CDR3 is given with its conserved first and last residue. Each record gives: CDR3 protein, CDR3 DNA, J gene, D gene, V gene, clone size. D genes are given only for firm matches. Size values are once, few and many counts, or a class for expanded clones, and some rows have none.

CDR3 protein: CASSSGFAARGELFF
CDR3 DNA: TGTGCCAGCAGCTCGGGCTTCGCGGCGAGGGGGGAGCTGTTTTTT
J gene: TRBJ2-2
D gene: NA
V gene: TRBV6-4
clone size: NA

CDR3 protein: CASSYSTATDTQYF
CDR3 DNA: TGTGCCAGCAGTTACTCGACTGCAACAGATACGCAGTATTTT
J gene: TRBJ2-3
D gene: NA
V gene: TRBV6-5
clone size: NA

CDR3 protein: CASSESQYEQYF
CDR3 DNA: TGTGCCAGTAGTGAGTCCCAATACGAGCAGTACTTC
J gene: TRBJ2-7
D gene: NA
V gene: TRBV19
clone size: NA

CDR3 protein: CASSLDPLAGGPTLTDTQYF
CDR3 DNA: TGTGCCAGCAGCCTCGATCCTTTAGCGGGAGGACCGACCCTCACAGATACGCAGTATTTT
J gene: TRBJ2-3
D gene: TRBD2
V gene: TRBV7-6
clone size: NA

CDR3 protein: CASSPDKLIENEQFF
CDR3 DNA: TGTGCCAGCTCACCAGACAAGCTTATAGAAAATGAGCAGTTCTTC
J gene: TRBJ2-1
D gene: NA
V gene: TRBV18
clone size: NA

CDR3 protein: CASSPGRPVMAQYF
CDR3 DNA: TGTGCCAGCAGCCCGGGGCGGCCTGTTATGGCCCAGTACTTC
J gene: TRBJ2-5
D gene: NA
V gene: TRBV7-9
clone size: once

CDR3 protein: CASSIGSPSGADTQYF
CDR3 DNA: TGTGCCAGTAGTATAGGTAGCCCATCCGGGGCAGATACGCAGTATTTT
J gene: TRBJ2-3
D gene: NA
V gene: TRBV19
clone size: NA

CDR3 protein: CATRLLQGMGTEAFF
CDR3 DNA: TGTGCCACCCGCCTACTCCAGGGTATGGGCACTGAAGCTTTCTTT
J gene: TRBJ1-1
D gene: NA
V gene: TRBV28
clone size: NA

CDR3 protein: CASSEAGGLGNEQFF
CDR3 DNA: TGTGCCAGCAGTGAAGCGGGAGGGCTGGGGAATGAGCAGTTCTTC
J gene: TRBJ2-1
D gene: TRBD2
V gene: TRBV6-4
clone size: NA

CDR3 protein: CSVDRGRWGYTF
CDR3 DNA: TGCAGCGTTGACAGGGGGCGCTGGGGCTACACCTTC
J gene: TRBJ1-2
D gene: TRBD1
V gene: TRBV29-1
clone size: NA

CDR3 protein: CASSQAWSLAGDPYEQYF
CDR3 DNA: TGCGCCAGCAGCCAGGCCTGGTCACTAGCGGGAGACCCCTACGAGCAGTACTTC
J gene: TRBJ2-7
D gene: TRBD2
V gene: TRBV4-3
clone size: NA

CDR3 protein: CASSCLTVSYEQYF
CDR3 DNA: TGTGCCAGCAGTTGCCTGACAGTTTCCTACGAGCAGTACTTC
J gene: TRBJ2-7
D gene: NA
V gene: TRBV28
clone size: few

CDR3 protein: CATSSPGSYNSPLHF
CDR3 DNA: TGTGCCACCAGCAGCCCCGGCTCCTATAATTCACCCCTCCACTTT
J gene: TRBJ1-6
D gene: NA
V gene: TRBV15
clone size: NA

CDR3 protein: CASSLDRGTDEAFF
CDR3 DNA: TGTGCCAGCAGCTTAGATCGTGGGACAGATGAAGCTTTCTTT
J gene: TRBJ1-1
D gene: TRBD1
V gene: TRBV11-2
clone size: once

CDR3 protein: CASRKRAGAVEQYF
CDR3 DNA: TGTGCCAGCAGAAAAAGGGCGGGGGCAGTTGAGCAGTACTTC
J gene: TRBJ2-7
D gene: NA
V gene: TRBV7-8
clone size: NA

CDR3 protein: CASSFHLAGVLNEQYF
CDR3 DNA: TGTGCCAGCAGTTTTCACCTAGCGGGAGTCTTAAACGAGCAGTACTTC
J gene: TRBJ2-7
D gene: TRBD2
V gene: TRBV27
clone size: NA

CDR3 protein: CASSAWEGAEDTQYF
CDR3 DNA: TGTGCCAGCAGCGCCTGGGAGGGGGCTGAAGATACGCAGTATTTT
J gene: TRBJ2-3
D gene: NA
V gene: TRBV11-2
clone size: NA

CDR3 protein: CASSHGQGSYEQYF
CDR3 DNA: TGTGCCAGCAGCCACGGGCAGGGGTCCTACGAGCAGTACTTC
J gene: TRBJ2-7
D gene: NA
V gene: TRBV14
clone size: NA